This T cell receptor beta chain was documented in a study of blood T cell repertoires in COVID-19. The V gene's germline CDR1 is LGHDT and CDR2 YNNKEL (reference sequence). The V gene lost 5 bases and the J gene lost 2 bases, with 10 bases spanning the gap. This CDR3 comprises 13 residues. Method: immunoSEQ multiplex PCR; TCRdb's copy keeps in-frame clones and lacks some. In the table there are tens of thousands of clones, approximately 82% of which are singletons. The V and J genes are TRBV3-1 (or the pseudogene TRBV3-2) and TRBJ2-7, with a possible D match to TRBD2 (5 bases). This sequence originates from a human donor in a cohort sampled during active COVID-19. The sequenced sample was peripheral blood. CDR3 nucleotides: TGTGCCAGCAGCGCACCCGGGACCTACGAGCAGTACTTC. The encoded protein is CASSAPGTYEQYF.